The 23 T cell receptor beta chains listed next were all sequenced from one sample in a study of T cell repertoires in cytomegalovirus infection. These receptors have no identified antigens. TCRdb recomputed calls from the reads with MiXCR, one row per CDR3 protein. The table includes 44,000 or so distinct CDR3 sequences, 20% to 25% detected once. The sequenced sample was CD8+ T cells from cultured PBMCs, obtained from culture after CMV antigen stimulation. These receptors were taken from a human donor in good health (CMV status not recorded). Some clones in this sample may be carry-over from other donors' samples.

The gene calls are TRBV7-8 and TRBJ1-5, with D perhaps matching TRBD1 (5 bases). Germline V lookup: CDR1 SGHVS, CDR2 FQNEAQ. With 4 bases removed from V and 3 bases from J, the gap between germline ends came to 10 bases. This CDR3 contains 14 residues. CDR3 protein: CASSSGPVNQPQHF. CDR3 sequence (DNA): TGTGCCAGCAGCTCGGGACCGGTCAATCAGCCCCAGCATTTT.

This clonotype was counted between two and nine times. The chain is built from TRBV4-2 and TRBJ2-7; 11 nucleotides match TRBD2. Germline V CDR1 and CDR2: LGHNA, YNFKEQ. The V and J ends lost 1 base and 3 bases, in that order; junction bases with no gene match: 5. The length of the CDR3 is 16 residues. In DNA form, the CDR3 reads TGTGCCAGCAGCCAAGGCCCTACTAGCGGGGGCTACGAGCAGTACTTC. It is translated as CASSQGPTSGGYEQYF.

The chain is built from TRBV7-2 and TRBJ2-1; a weak D match, TRBD1 (5 bases). The CDR3 contains 15 residues. The germline V gene encodes CDR1 SGHTA and CDR2 FQGNSA. Trimming shortened V by 0 bases and J by 3 bases, and 9 bases separated the two germline ends. CDR3 nucleotides: TGTGCCAGCAGCTTAGCTACAGGAAGCTACAATGAGCAGTTCTTC. This sequence encodes CASSLATGSYNEQFF.

The DNA of the CDR3 is TGTGCCAGCAGTTCATGGTCCCATGGCTACACCTTC. This translates into CASSSWSHGYTF. The J gene is TRBJ1-2, the V gene TRBV27; D gene uncertain. The CDR3 extends over 12 amino acids. Trimming removed 4 bases from V and 6 bases from J, with 9 bases in between. From germline, CDR1 is MNHEY and CDR2 SMNVEV (reference sequence).

The chain joins TRBV5-1 to TRBJ2-3, with a possible D match to TRBD2 (6 bases). With 4 bases removed from V and 0 bases from J, the gap between germline ends came to 12 bases. This CDR3 comprises 15 residues. The V gene's germline CDR1 is SGHRS and CDR2 YFSETQ. CDR3 nucleotide sequence: TGCGCCAGCAGCCGAAGACTAGGGAGCACAGATACGCAGTATTTT. It is translated as CASSRRLGSTDTQYF.

This clonotype was counted between two and nine times. CDR3 nucleotide sequence: TGTGCCAGCAGCCCCCGACTCAACTCGGAGACCCAGTACTTC. Amino acids: CASSPRLNSETQYF. The chain combines TRBV7-2 with TRBJ2-5; D is unclear. CDR3 length: 14 residues. V shed 5 bases and J shed 5 bases, with 15 bases lying between them. Germline loops: CDR1 SGHTA, CDR2 FQGNSA.

This rearrangement joins TRBV6-5 to TRBJ2-7, with D perhaps matching TRBD2 (6 bases). The CDR3 length is 14 residues. Germline-derived CDR1 and CDR2 are MNHEY and SVGAGI. The V and J ends lost 1 base and 2 bases respectively, with 9 bases between them. The CDR3 region is CASSYFGGAYEQYF. The CDR3, as DNA: TGTGCCAGCAGTTACTTCGGGGGAGCCTACGAGCAGTACTTC.

V and J are TRBV7-9 and TRBJ2-1, with a possible D match to TRBD2 (6 bases). Germline V gene data show CDR1 as SEHNR and CDR2 as FQNEAQ (reference sequence). V gave up 1 base and J gave up 2 bases, with 9 bases separating them. CDR3 size: 15 residues. This CDR3 reads CASSLGRGPYNEQFF. Written as DNA, the CDR3 is TGTGCCAGCAGCTTAGGGCGGGGTCCCTACAATGAGCAGTTCTTC.

This clonotype has a count of ten or more. V gene TRBV7-8 combines with J gene TRBJ1-1; D unclear. Germline CDR1 reads SGHVS; CDR2 reads FQNEAQ. The germline V and J ends were trimmed by 3 bases and 4 bases, with 6 bases remaining between them. There are 12 residues in the CDR3. CDR3 residues: CASSFGSTEAFF. CDR3 coding DNA: TGTGCCAGCAGCTTCGGGTCCACTGAAGCTTTCTTT.

This clonotype was seen more than once but under ten times. The J gene is TRBJ2-2, the V gene TRBV4-1, with D possibly being TRBD2 (5 bases). Germline assignment: CDR1 MGHRA and CDR2 YSYEKL. V was clipped by 0 bases and J by 7 bases, with 12 bases between them. The CDR3 consists of 15 residues. DNA of the CDR3: TGCGCCAGCAGCCAAGATACCAGAGGGCTCGGGGAGCTGTTTTTT. Encoded protein: CASSQDTRGLGELFF.

V and J are TRBV27 and TRBJ1-1; 10 nucleotides align to TRBD1. The CDR3 contains 13 residues. Per germline, CDR1 MNHEY and CDR2 SMNVEV (reference sequence). Unmatched junction bases numbered 0, after V lost 4 bases and J lost 4 bases. Here the CDR3 DNA reads TGTGCCAGCAGTTGGGACAGGGGCACTGAAGCTTTCTTT. This gives the protein CASSWDRGTEAFF.

J is TRBJ2-5 and V is TRBV19, with TRBD2 as a possible D gene (7 bases). CDR1 is LNHDA and CDR2 is SQIVND in the germline V gene (reference sequence). The CDR3 length is 14 residues. The CDR3 sequence is CATGGAGRSETQYF. The CDR3 DNA reads TGTGCGACAGGAGGAGCGGGGAGATCAGAGACCCAGTACTTC.

This clonotype has only a few counts. The V and J genes are TRBV7-3 and TRBJ2-5, with D possibly TRBD2 on 6 matching bases. The CDR3 runs to 13 residues. Deletions cut 5 bases from V and 4 bases from J, with 11 bases between. Germline V gene data show CDR1 as SGHTA and CDR2 as FQGTGA. The CDR3 spells CASSAGTSETQYF. The CDR3 DNA reads TGTGCCAGCAGCGCCGGGACTTCAGAGACCCAGTACTTC.

This rearrangement joins TRBV7-3 to TRBJ2-7; 8 bases line up with TRBD1. The CDR3 extends over 15 amino acids. Trimming at V came to 2 bases and at J to 4 bases, leaving 7 bases not matched to a gene. Germline V gene data show CDR1 as SGHTA and CDR2 as FQGTGA. In nucleotides, the CDR3 is TGTGCCAGCAGCTTACTAGGACAGGGTAATTACGAGCAGTACTTC. Its translation: CASSLLGQGNYEQYF.

The chain uses TRBV10-3 and TRBJ2-7; D tentatively fits TRBD1 or TRBD2 (5 bases each). Germline V CDR1 and CDR2: ENHRY, SYGVKD. This CDR3 is 13 amino acids long. V dropped 6 bases and J dropped 0 bases, with 9 bases sitting between them. The CDR3 region is CAISGTDSYEQYF. CDR3 DNA sequence: TGTGCCATCAGCGGGACCGACTCCTACGAGCAGTACTTC.

This clonotype was picked up a small number of times. A much larger clone lies a single base off, so this may be a read error. The chain recombines TRBV20-1 with TRBJ1-5, with a tentative D call TRBD1 (5 bases). V was cut by 3 bases and J by 4 bases, with 10 bases left in between. This CDR3 is built from 13 residues. The germline V gene encodes CDR1 DFQATT and CDR2 SNEGSKA (reference sequence). The CDR3 DNA sequence: TGCAGTGCTAGTAAGGGGATTAATCAGCCCCAGCATTTT. Translation: CSASKGINQPQHF.

Many counts were recorded for this clonotype. The chain couples TRBV7-2 to TRBJ2-7, with 9 positions matching TRBD1. V was pared by 5 bases and J by 4 bases, with 12 bases of the junction left unmatched. Looked up from germline, CDR1 is SGHTA and CDR2 is FQGNSA. The length of the CDR3 is 16 residues. CDR3: CASSPMGYGTGYEQYF. DNA of the CDR3: TGTGCCAGCAGCCCCATGGGTTATGGGACAGGGTACGAGCAGTACTTC.

V gene TRBV11-2 combines with J gene TRBJ2-1; 8 positions agree with TRBD1. CDR1 and CDR2 from the germline V gene are SGHAT and FQNNGV. This CDR3 has 17 amino acids. J gave up 11 bases and V 0 bases, and 15 bases lay outside the gene matches. CDR3 amino acids: CASSLDLPGQGIGQQFF. As DNA, the CDR3 is TGTGCCAGCAGCTTAGATCTCCCCGGACAGGGAATTGGGCAGCAGTTCTTC.

The chain has TRBV7-9 and TRBJ1-1; a weak D match, TRBD1 (5 bases). This CDR3 comprises 13 residues. Germline V lookup: CDR1 SEHNR, CDR2 FQNEAQ (reference sequence). Trimming cost V 0 bases and J 7 bases, with 9 bases left between them. The CDR3 nucleotides are TGTGCCAGCAGCTTAGCTGCCAGGGATGAAGCTTTCTTT. It yields the protein CASSLAARDEAFF.

This clonotype was picked up one time. This rearrangement joins TRBV27 to TRBJ1-2; the match to TRBD1 covers 7 bases. The germline gives CDR1 MNHEY, CDR2 SMNVEV (reference sequence). The CDR3 is 14 residues long. V was pared by 5 bases and J by 4 bases, with 7 bases of the junction left unmatched. This CDR3 is CASSPGQPPYGYTF. In nucleotides, the CDR3 is TGTGCCAGCAGTCCGGGACAGCCACCCTATGGCTACACCTTC.

This clonotype came up a few times. The chain uses TRBV7-9 and TRBJ2-2, with D unresolved. V was clipped by 4 bases and J by 3 bases, with 12 bases between them. The CDR3 loop spans 15 amino acids. Germline V CDR1 and CDR2: SEHNR, FQNEAQ (reference sequence). In DNA form, the CDR3 reads TGTGCCAGCAGCTCCTTTAGGCCTTACACCGGGGAGCTGTTTTTT. This codes for CASSSFRPYTGELFF.

The genes are TRBV15 and TRBJ2-6, with D perhaps TRBD2 (5 bases). CDR1 LNHNV and CDR2 YYDKDF come from the germline V gene (reference sequence). The CDR3 has 16 residues. Trimming shortened V by 11 bases and J by 0 bases, and 17 bases separated the two germline ends. The CDR3 region has the DNA TGTGCCGCCGCTCCGGGGAAGAGCTCTGGGGCCAACGTCCTGACTTTC. It encodes CAAAPGKSSGANVLTF.

This clonotype was counted only a few times. The chain links TRBV28 to TRBJ2-7; TRBD2 aligns across 14 bases. Losses at the gene ends were 5 bases for V and 5 bases for J; bases not matched to a gene: 8. Germline lookup yields CDR1 MDHEN and CDR2 SYDVKM. This CDR3 is built from 16 residues. In DNA form, the CDR3 reads TGTGCCAGCAGTCTTTATACGGGACTAGCGGGAGACGAGCAGTACTTC. Protein: CASSLYTGLAGDEQYF.